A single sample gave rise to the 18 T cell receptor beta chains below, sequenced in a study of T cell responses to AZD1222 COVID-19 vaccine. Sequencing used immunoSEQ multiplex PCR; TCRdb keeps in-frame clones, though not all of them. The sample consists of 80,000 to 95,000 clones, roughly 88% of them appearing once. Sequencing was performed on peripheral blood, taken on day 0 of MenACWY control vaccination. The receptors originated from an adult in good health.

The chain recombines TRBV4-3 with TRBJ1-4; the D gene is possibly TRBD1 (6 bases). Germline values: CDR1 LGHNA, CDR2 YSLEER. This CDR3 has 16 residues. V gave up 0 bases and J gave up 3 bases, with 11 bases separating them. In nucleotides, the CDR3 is TGCGCCAGCAGCCAAGAGAACCCAGGGGCTAATGAAAAACTGTTTTTT. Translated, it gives CASSQENPGANEKLFF.

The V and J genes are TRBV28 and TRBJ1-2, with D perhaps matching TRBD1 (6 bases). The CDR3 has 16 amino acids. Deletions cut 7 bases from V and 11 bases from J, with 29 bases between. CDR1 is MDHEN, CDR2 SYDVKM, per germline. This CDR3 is CASTTNPTGSTDGYTF. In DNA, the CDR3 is TGTGCCAGCACCACCAACCCGACAGGATCGACCGACGGGTACACCTTC.

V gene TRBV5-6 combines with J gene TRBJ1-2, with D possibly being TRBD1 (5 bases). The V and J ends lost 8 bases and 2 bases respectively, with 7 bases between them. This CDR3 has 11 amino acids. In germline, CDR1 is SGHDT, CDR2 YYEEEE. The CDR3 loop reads CARRGNYGYTF. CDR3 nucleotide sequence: TGTGCCAGGAGGGGAAACTATGGCTACACCTTC.

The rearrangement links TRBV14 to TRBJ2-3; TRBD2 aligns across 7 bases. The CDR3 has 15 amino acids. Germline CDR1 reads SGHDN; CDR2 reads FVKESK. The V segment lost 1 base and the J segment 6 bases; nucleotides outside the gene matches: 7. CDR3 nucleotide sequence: TGTGCCAGCAGCCAAGGGGAGGGGTCTGGGGATACGCAGTATTTT. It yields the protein CASSQGEGSGDTQYF.

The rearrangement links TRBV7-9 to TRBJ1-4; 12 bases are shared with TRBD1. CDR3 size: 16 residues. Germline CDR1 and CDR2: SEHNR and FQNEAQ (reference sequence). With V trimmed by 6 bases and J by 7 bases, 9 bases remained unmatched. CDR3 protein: CASSSGQGALGEKLFF. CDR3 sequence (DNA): TGTGCCAGCAGTTCGGGACAGGGGGCCCTAGGTGAAAAACTGTTTTTT.

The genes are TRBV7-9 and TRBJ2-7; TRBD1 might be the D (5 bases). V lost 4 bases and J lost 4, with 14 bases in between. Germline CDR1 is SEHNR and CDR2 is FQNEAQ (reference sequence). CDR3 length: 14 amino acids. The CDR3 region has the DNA TGTGCCAGCAGCTCGGACCAGACAGTGTACGAGCAGTACTTC. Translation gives CASSSDQTVYEQYF.

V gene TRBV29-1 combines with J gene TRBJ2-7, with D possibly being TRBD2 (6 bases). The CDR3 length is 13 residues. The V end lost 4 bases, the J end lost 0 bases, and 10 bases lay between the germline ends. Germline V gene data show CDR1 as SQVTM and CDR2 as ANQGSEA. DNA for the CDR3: TGCAGCGTTGGGATAGCGGCCTCCTACGAGCAGTACTTC. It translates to CSVGIAASYEQYF.

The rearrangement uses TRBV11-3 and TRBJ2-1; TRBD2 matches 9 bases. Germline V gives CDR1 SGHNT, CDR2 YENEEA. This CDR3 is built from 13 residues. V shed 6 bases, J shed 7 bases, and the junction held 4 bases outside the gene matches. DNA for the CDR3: TGTGCCAGCAGTCTAGCGGGAATGAATGAGCAGTTCTTC. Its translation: CASSLAGMNEQFF.

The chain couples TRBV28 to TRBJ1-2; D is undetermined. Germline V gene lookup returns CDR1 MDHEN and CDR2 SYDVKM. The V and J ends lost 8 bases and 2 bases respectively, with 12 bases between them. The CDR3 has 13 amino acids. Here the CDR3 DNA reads TGTGCCAGCGGGAACGGCGCCAACTATGGCTACACCTTC. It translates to CASGNGANYGYTF.

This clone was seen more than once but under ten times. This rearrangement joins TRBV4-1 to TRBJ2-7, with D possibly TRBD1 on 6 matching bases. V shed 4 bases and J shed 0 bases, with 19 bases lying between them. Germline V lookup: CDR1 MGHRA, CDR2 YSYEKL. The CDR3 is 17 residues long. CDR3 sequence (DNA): TGCGCCAGCAGCCTCTCGCCCCTCCGGGACACCTCCTACGAGCAGTACTTC. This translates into CASSLSPLRDTSYEQYF.

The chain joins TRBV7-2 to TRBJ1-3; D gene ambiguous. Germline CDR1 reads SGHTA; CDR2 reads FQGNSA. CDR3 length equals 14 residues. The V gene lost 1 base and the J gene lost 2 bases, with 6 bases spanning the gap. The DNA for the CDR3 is TGTGCCAGCAGCTTAGGTGGGGCTGGAAACACCATATATTTT. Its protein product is CASSLGGAGNTIYF. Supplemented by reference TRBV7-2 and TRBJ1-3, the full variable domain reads GAGVSQSPSNKVTEKGKDVELRCDPISGHTALYWYRQSLGQGLEFLIYFQGNSAPDKSGLPSDRFSAERTGGSVSTLTIQRTQQEDSAVYLCASSLGGAGNTIYFGEGSWLTVV.

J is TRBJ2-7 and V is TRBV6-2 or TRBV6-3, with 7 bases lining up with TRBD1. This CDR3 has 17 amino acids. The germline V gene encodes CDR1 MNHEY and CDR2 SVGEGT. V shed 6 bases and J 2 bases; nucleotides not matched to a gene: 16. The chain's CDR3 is CASSSGIMTGPTYEQYF. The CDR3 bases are TGTGCCAGCAGCTCCGGAATAATGACAGGGCCCACCTACGAGCAGTACTTC.

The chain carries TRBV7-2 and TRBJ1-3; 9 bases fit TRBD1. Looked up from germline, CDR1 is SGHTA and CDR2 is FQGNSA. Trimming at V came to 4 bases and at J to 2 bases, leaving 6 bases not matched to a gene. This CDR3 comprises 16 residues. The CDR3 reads CASSSFTGGTGNTIYF. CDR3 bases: TGTGCCAGCAGCTCGTTCACAGGGGGCACTGGAAACACCATATATTTT.

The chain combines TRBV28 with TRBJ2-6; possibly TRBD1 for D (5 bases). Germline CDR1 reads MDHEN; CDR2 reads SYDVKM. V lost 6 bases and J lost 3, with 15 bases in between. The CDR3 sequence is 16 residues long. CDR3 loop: CASSPGQGGGANVLTF. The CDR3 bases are TGTGCCAGCAGCCCCGGGCAGGGTGGTGGGGCCAACGTCCTGACTTTC.

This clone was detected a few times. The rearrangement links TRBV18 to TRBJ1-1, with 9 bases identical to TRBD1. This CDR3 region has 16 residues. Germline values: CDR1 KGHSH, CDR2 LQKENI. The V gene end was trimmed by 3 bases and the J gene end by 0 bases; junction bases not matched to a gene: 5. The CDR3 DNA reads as TGTGCCAGCTCACCGAGGGACAGGGCGGTGAACACTGAAGCTTTCTTT. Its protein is CASSPRDRAVNTEAFF.

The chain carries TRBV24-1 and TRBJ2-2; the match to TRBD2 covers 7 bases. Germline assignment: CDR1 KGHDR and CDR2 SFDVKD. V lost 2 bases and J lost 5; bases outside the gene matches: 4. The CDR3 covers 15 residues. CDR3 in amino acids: CATSDWTRSTGELFF. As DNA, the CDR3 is TGTGCCACCAGTGATTGGACTAGAAGTACCGGGGAGCTGTTTTTT.

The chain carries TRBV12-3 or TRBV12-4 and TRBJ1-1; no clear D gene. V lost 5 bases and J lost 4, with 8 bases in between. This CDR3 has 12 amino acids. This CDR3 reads CASSPVPTEAFF. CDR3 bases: TGTGCCAGCAGTCCGGTGCCCACTGAAGCTTTCTTT.

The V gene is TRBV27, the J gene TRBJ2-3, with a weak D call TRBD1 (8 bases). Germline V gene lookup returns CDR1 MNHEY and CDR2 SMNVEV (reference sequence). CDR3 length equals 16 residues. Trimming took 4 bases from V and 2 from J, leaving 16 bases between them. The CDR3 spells CASSSNRGGPTDTQYF. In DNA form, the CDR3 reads TGTGCCAGCAGTTCTAACAGGGGGGGACCCACAGATACGCAGTATTTT.